Presented here are 5 T cell receptor beta chains from one specimen sequenced in a study of graft-versus-host responses after intestinal transplantation. Their target antigens are unknown. Libraries were prepared by immunoSEQ multiplex PCR; TCRdb keeps only in-frame clonotypes and omits some of them. The table lists about 59,000 clones, about 94% of them singletons. Sequences were derived from unstimulated CD4+ T cells sorted from spleen or lymph node cells, sampled before transplant. The receptors derive from a human donor who was the organ donor for an intestinal transplant.

This clone was seen a handful of times. The sample carries other DNA sequences with the same CDR3. The chain couples TRBV4-3 to TRBJ1-1; the match to TRBD1 covers 7 bases. The germline CDR1 and CDR2 sequences are LGHNA and YSLEER. The CDR3 totals 14 residues. Trimming took 0 bases from V and 3 from J; bases not matched to a gene: 1. DNA of the CDR3: TGCGCCAGCAGCCAAGATCAGGGGGACACTGAAGCTTTCTTT. It specifies CASSQDQGDTEAFF.

The rearrangement links TRBV10-3 to TRBJ1-6; no clear D gene. CDR1 ENHRY and CDR2 SYGVKD come from the germline V gene. The CDR3 spans 15 residues. V was pared by 2 bases and J by 7 bases, with 12 bases between. The CDR3 region is CAISEAGNRNSPLHF. The CDR3 DNA follows: TGTGCCATCAGTGAGGCGGGGAATAGAAATTCACCCCTCCACTTT.

The gene calls are TRBV4-1 and TRBJ1-5; 8 bases are shared with TRBD1. CDR3 length equals 14 residues. The V gene's germline CDR1 is MGHRA and CDR2 YSYEKL. With V trimmed by 4 bases and J by 7 bases, 6 bases remained unmatched. The CDR3 loop is CASSPQGAGQPQHF. In DNA form, the CDR3 reads TGCGCCAGCAGCCCGCAGGGGGCTGGCCAGCCCCAGCATTTT.

This clone was recorded once. The junction and the germline gene differ at one end; a read error may be behind it. The chain is built from TRBV7-7 and TRBJ2-3, with TRBD1 identical over 7 bases. CDR1 is SSHAT, CDR2 FNYEAQ, per germline (reference sequence). The CDR3 runs to 14 residues. The CDR3: CASSRTGGTDTQYF. For the CDR3, the DNA is TGTGCTAGCAGCCGAACAGGGGGCACAGATACGCAGTATTTT.

V usage is TRBV13 and J usage is TRBJ2-5; perhaps TRBD2 as D (6 bases). The CDR3 is 16 amino acids. CDR1 PRHDT and CDR2 FYEKMQ come from the germline V gene (reference sequence). Trimming cost V 1 base and J 5 bases, with 17 bases left between them. The CDR3 coding sequence is TGTGCCAGCAGCTTAGAGGGACTGAGGGGCCGGGAGACCCAGTACTTC. Residues: CASSLEGLRGRETQYF.